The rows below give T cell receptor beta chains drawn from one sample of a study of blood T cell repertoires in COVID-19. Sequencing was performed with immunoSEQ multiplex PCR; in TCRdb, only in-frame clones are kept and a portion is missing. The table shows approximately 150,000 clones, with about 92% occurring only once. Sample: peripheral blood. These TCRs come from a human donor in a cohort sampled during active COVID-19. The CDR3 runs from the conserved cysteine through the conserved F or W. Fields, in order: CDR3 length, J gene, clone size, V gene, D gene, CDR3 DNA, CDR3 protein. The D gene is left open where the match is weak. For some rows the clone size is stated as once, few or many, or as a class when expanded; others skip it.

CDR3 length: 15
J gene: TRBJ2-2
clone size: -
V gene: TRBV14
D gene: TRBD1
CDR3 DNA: TGTGCCAGCAGCCAAGTCAGGGGGAGCACCGGGGAGCTGTTTTTT
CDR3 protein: CASSQVRGSTGELFF

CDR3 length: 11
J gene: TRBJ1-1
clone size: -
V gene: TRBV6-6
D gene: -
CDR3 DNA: TGTGCCAGCAGTTACCGCACTCAAGCTTTCTTT
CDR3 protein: CASSYRTQAFF

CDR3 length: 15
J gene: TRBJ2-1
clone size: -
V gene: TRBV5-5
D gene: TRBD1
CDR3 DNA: TGTGCCAGCAGCCCAAGGACAGGGTTGGGCAATGAGCAGTTCTTC
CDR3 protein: CASSPRTGLGNEQFF

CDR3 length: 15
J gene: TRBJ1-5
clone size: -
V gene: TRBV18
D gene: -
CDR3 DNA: TGTGCCAGCTCACCACGCGGTCTTAGCAATCAGCCCCAGCATTTT
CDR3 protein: CASSPRGLSNQPQHF

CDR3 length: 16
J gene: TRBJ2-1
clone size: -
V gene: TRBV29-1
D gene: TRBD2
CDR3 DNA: TGCAGCCTTGATCCGAGCGGGGAACCAAAAGTCGATGAGCAGTTCTTC
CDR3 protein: CSLDPSGEPKVDEQFF

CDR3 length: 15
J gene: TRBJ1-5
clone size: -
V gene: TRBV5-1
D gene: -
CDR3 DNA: TGCGCCAGCAGCCCGTTAACAGGCGCGGATCAGCCCCAGCATTTT
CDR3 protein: CASSPLTGADQPQHF

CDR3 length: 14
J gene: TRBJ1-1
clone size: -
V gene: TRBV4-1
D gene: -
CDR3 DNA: TGCGCCAGCAGCGCCAGGGGTTTGTTCACTGAAGCTTTCTTT
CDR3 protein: CASSARGLFTEAFF

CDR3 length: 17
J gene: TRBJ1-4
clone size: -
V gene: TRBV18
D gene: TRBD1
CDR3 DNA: TGTGCCAGCTCACCGGGACAGGGGGCACCCCCTAATGAAAAACTGTTTTTT
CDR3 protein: CASSPGQGAPPNEKLFF

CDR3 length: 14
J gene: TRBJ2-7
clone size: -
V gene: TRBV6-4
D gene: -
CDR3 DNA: TGTGCCAGCAGTGGAGGGGGAGTCGGTTACGAGCAGTACTTC
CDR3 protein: CASSGGGVGYEQYF

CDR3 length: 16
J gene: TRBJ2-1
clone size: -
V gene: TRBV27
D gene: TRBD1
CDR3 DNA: TGTGCCAGCAGTTTCCTTGGACAGGGGGCGGACAATGAGCAGTTCTTC
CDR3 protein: CASSFLGQGADNEQFF

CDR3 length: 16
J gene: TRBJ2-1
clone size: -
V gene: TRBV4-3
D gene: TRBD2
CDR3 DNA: TGCGCCAGCAGCCAAACTAGCGGGGCCGGTGGGGGTGAGCAGTTCTTC
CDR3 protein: CASSQTSGAGGGEQFF

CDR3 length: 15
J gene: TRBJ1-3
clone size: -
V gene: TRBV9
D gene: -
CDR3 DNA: TGTGCCAGCAGCGTTTCGGGGGACTTTGGAAACACCATATATTTT
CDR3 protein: CASSVSGDFGNTIYF

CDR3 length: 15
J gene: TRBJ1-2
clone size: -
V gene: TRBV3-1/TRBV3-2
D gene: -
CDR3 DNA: TGTGCCAGCAGCCAAGATTGGCGCGGAGACTATGGCTACACCTTC
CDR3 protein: CASSQDWRGDYGYTF

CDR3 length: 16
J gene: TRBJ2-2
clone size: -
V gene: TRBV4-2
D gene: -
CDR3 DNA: TGTGCCAGCAGCCAAGAGGCAGGGGAGAGCACCGGGGAGCTGTTTTTT
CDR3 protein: CASSQEAGESTGELFF

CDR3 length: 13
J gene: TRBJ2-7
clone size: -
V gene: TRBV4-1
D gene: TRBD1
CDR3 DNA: TGCGCCAGCAGCCGTGACAGGGTGTACGAGCAGTACTTC
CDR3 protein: CASSRDRVYEQYF

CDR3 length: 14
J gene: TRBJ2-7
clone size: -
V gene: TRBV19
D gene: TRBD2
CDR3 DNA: TGTGCCAGTAGTCGGGAGGGCTCTAACTACGAGCAGTACTTC
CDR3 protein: CASSREGSNYEQYF

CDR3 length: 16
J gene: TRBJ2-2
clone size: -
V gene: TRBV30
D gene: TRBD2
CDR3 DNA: TGTGCCTGGACCCGCGGGGGGGCGGCTGTGGTCGGGGAGCTGTTTTTT
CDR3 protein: CAWTRGGAAVVGELFF

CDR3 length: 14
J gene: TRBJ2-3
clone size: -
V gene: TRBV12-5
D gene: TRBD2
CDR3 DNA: TGTGCTAGTGGTGTACTAGCGAGCACAGATACGCAGTATTTT
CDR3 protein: CASGVLASTDTQYF

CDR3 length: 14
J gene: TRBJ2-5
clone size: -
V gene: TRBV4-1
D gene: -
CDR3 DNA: TGCGCCAGCAGTCGACAGGAGCGACAAGAGACCCAGTACTTC
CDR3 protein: CASSRQERQETQYF

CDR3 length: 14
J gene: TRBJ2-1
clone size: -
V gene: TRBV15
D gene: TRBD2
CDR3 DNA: TGTGCCACCAGTAGAGCGGGGGGCTACAATGAGCAGTTCTTC
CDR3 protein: CATSRAGGYNEQFF

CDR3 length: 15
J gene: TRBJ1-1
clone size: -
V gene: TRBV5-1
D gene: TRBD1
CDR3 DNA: TGCGCCAGCAGCTTGGACAGGGGCCTATACACTGAAGCTTTCTTT
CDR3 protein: CASSLDRGLYTEAFF

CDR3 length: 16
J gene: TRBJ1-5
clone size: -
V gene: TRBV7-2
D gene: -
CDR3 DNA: TGTGCCAGCAGCCCGGAGGGAGGGGCTGCCAATCAGCCCCAGCATTTT
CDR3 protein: CASSPEGGAANQPQHF

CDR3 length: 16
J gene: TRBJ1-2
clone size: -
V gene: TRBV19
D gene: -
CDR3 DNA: TGTGCCAGTAGTGGGAGGGGCCCGGGGACCGACTATGGCTACACCTTC
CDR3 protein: CASSGRGPGTDYGYTF

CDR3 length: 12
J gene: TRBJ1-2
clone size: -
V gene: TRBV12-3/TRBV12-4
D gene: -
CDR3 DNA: TGTGCCAGCAGTTTTGGAGGGAATGGCTACACCTTC
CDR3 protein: CASSFGGNGYTF

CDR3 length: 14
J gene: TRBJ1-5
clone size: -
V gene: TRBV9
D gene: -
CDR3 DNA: TGTGCCAGCAGTTCGACAGGCAGCAATCAGCCCCAGCATTTT
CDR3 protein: CASSSTGSNQPQHF

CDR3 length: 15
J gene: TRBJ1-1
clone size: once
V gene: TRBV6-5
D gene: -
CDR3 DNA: TGTGCCAGCAGGGGGTTTGACAGGTCCAGCACTGAAGCTTTCTTT
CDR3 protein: CASRGFDRSSTEAFF

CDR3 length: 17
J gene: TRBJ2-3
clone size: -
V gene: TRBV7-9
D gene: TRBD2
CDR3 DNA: TGTGCCAGCAGCTTAGCCACACTAGCGGGGGCCACAGATACGCAGTATTTT
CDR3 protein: CASSLATLAGATDTQYF

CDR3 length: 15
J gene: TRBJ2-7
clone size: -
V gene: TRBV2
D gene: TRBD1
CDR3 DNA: TGTGCCAGCAGTGAAGCTCAGGGGGTCGGGTACGAGCAGTACTTC
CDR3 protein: CASSEAQGVGYEQYF

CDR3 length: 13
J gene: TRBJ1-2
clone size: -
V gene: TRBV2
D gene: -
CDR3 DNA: TGTGCCAGCAGTCGGACAGTTAACTATGGCTACACCTTC
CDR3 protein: CASSRTVNYGYTF

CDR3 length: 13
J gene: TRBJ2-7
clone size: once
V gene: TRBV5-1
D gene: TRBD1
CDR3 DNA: TGCGCCAGCAGACTAGACAGGGCTTACGAGCAGTACTTC
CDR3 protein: CASRLDRAYEQYF

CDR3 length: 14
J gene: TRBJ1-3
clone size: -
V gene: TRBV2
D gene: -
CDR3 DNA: TGTGCCAGCAGTCTATCATCTCTCGGAAACACCATATATTTT
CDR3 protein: CASSLSSLGNTIYF

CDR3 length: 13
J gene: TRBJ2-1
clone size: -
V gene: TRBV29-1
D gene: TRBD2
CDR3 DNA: TGCAGCGTGGAATCTAGCGGGGGCTACGGGCAGTTCTTC
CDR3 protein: CSVESSGGYGQFF

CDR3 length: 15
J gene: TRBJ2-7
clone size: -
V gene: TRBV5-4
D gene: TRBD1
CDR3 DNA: TGTGTCAGCAGCCCCTCCGGGACAGGGACCTACGAGCAGTACTTC
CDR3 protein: CVSSPSGTGTYEQYF

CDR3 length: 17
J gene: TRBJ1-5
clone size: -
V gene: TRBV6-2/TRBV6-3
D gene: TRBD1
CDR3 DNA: TGTGCCAGCAGTCCCTCGGGGACAGGGCGGGGCAATCAGCCCCAGCATTTT
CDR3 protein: CASSPSGTGRGNQPQHF

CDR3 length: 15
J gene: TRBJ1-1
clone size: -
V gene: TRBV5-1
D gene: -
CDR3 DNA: TGCGCCAGCAGCCGTCCCGGGGTGCTGAACACTGAAGCTTTCTTT
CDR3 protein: CASSRPGVLNTEAFF

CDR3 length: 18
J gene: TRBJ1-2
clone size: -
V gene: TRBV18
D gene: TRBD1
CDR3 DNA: TGTGCCAGCTCACCACCCGTGACAGGGGGCGCATCCAACTATGGCTACACCTTC
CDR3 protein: CASSPPVTGGASNYGYTF

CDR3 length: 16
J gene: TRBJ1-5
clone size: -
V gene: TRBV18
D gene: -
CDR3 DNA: TGTGCCAGCTCACCCTCAGGGCCAGGGAGCAATCAGCCCCAGCATTTT
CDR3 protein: CASSPSGPGSNQPQHF